This TCR beta chain was found in a study of regulatory dendritic cells for organ transplantation. The assay was immunoSEQ multiplex PCR, and TCRdb's table has in-frame clones only and misses some. The data show roughly 27,000 clones, almost 80% seen once. With respect to this clone: What it recognizes is unknown.

General study points: Memory CD8+ clonal expansion seemed more limited with regulatory than mature dendritic cells.

Naive CD45RA+ and memory CD45RO+ CD4+ or CD8+ T cells were FACS-sorted. V lost 4 bases and J lost 7; bases outside the gene matches: 16. The length of the CDR3 is 17 residues. CDR1 SGHTA and CDR2 FQGNSA come from the germline V gene. Sample: memory CD4+ T cells from blood. Subset denoted: CD45RO+ memory T cells. The sequence was obtained from a human donor in good health. This sequence joins TRBV7-2 and TRBJ1-2; 9 bases match TRBD1. For the CDR3, the DNA is TGTGCCAGCAGCTCCTGGCTACAAACAGGGGGCGGTTCTGGCTACACCTTC. It encodes CASSSWLQTGGGSGYTF. Full variable domain (outside the CDR3, taken from reference TRBV7-2 and TRBJ1-2): GAGVSQSPSNKVTEKGKDVELRCDPISGHTALYWYRQSLGQGLEFLIYFQGNSAPDKSGLPSDRFSAERTGGSVSTLTIQRTQQEDSAVYLCASSSWLQTGGGSGYTFGSGTRLTVV.